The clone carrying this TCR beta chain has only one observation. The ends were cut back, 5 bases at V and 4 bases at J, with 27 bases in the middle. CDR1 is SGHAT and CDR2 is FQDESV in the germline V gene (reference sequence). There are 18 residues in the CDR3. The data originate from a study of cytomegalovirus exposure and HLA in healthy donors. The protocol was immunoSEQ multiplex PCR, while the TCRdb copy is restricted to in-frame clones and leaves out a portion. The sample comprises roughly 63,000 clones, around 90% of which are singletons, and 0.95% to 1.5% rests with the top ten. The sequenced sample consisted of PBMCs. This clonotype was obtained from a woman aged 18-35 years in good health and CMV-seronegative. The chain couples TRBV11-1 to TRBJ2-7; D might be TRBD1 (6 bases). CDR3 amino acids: CASSQTFSWGLAAYEQYF. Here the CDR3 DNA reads TGTGCCAGCAGCCAAACGTTTAGTTGGGGGCTTGCTGCGTACGAGCAGTACTTC.